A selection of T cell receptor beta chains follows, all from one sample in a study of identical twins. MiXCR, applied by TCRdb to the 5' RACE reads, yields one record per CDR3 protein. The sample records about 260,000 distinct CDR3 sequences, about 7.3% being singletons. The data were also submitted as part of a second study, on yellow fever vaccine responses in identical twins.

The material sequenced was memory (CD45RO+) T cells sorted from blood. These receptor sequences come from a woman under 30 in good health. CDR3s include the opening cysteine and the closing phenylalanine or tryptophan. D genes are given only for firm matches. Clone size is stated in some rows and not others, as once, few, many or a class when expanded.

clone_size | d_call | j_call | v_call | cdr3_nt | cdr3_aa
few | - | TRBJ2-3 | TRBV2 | TGTGCCAGCAGTGGGACCTCAGATACGCAGTATTTT | CASSGTSDTQYF
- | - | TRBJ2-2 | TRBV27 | TGTGCCAGCACACGGATCGGCACCGGGGAGCTGTTTTTT | CASTRIGTGELFF
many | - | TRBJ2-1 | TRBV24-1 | TGTGCCACCAGTGATTTATGGGAGAACAATGAGCAGTTCTTC | CATSDLWENNEQFF
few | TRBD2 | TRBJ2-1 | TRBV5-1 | TGCGCCAGCAGCTCGGGACTAGCGGGAGGCTCCAATGAGCAGTTCTTC | CASSSGLAGGSNEQFF
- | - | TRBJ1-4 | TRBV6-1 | TGTGCCAGCAGTGAAGGGAGGGGGTATGAAAAACTGTTTTTT | CASSEGRGYEKLFF
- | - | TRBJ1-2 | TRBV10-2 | TGCGCCAGCGGCCCCGGGGGCGGCTATGGCTACACCTTC | CASGPGGGYGYTF
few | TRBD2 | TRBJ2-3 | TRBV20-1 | TGCAGTGCTAGAGATCTAGCGGGAGTTGCAGATACGCAGTATTTT | CSARDLAGVADTQYF
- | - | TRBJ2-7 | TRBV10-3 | TGTGCCAACAGCCAGGGCCCGTTTTCCGAGCAGTACTTC | CANSQGPFSEQYF
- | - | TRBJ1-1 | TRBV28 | TGTGCCAGCAGTCCCCCAATGAGGCGGAACACTGAAGCTTTCTTT | CASSPPMRRNTEAFF
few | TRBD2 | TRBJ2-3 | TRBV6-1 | TGTGCCAGCAGTGCAAAGTCGTTAGCGGGGGGGCAAGATACGCAGTATTTT | CASSAKSLAGGQDTQYF
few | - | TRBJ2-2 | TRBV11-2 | TGTGCCAGCAGAAAGAGTAACAGTAACTACGGGGAGCTGTTTTTT | CASRKSNSNYGELFF
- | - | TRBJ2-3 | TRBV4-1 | TGCGCCAGCAGCCCTGGTTGGGGCGATACGCAGTATTTT | CASSPGWGDTQYF
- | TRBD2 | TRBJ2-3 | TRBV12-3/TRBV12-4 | TGTGCCAGCAGTACGCCGACTAGCGGGAGGATCACAGATACGCAGTATTTT | CASSTPTSGRITDTQYF
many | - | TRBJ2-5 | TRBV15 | TGTGCCACCAGCAGAGATAGCGCTAGAAAGACCCAGTACTTC | CATSRDSARKTQYF
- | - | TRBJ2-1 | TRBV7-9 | TGTGCCAGCAGCCCTACGCCACCGACGGCCTCCTACAATGAGCAGTTCTTC | CASSPTPPTASYNEQFF
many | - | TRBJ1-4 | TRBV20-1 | TGCAGTGCTAGAGAAGGGATAACTAATGAAAAACTGTTTTTT | CSAREGITNEKLFF
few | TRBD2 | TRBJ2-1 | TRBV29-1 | TGCAGCGTCGTCGTCAGCGGGAGCTCCTACAATGAGCAGTTCTTC | CSVVVSGSSYNEQFF
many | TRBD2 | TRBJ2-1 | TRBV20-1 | TGCAGTGCTAGAGAACTAGCGGGGTTGACTGAGCAGTTCTTC | CSARELAGLTEQFF
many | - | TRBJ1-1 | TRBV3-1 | TGTGCCAGCAGCCAGGGCCTATTTGAAGCTTTCTTT | CASSQGLFEAFF